The 14 T cell receptor beta chains below all came from one sample that was sequenced in a study of T cell repertoires in cytomegalovirus infection. Each CDR3 protein gets one entry after TCRdb re-called the reads with MiXCR. The repertoire holds fewer than 700,000 distinct CDR3 sequences, 20% to 25% seen once, with 6.5% to 10% in the top ten. Sample: CD8+ T cells from PBMCs. Source of these receptors: a human donor in good health (CMV status not recorded). Some clones in this sample may be carry-over from other donors' samples.

This clonotype came up many times. V gene TRBV7-9 combines with J gene TRBJ2-3; D may be TRBD1 (5 bases). Trimming removed 6 bases at V and 4 bases at J, with 14 bases between. The CDR3 runs to 14 residues. The germline gives CDR1 SEHNR, CDR2 FQNEAQ (reference sequence). The CDR3 reads CASSPVVGPDTQYF. The CDR3 coding sequence is TGTGCCAGCAGTCCGGTGGTGGGGCCAGATACGCAGTATTTT.

In its sample, this clonotype was seen many times. This rearrangement joins TRBV12-3 or TRBV12-4 to TRBJ1-5; tentatively, D is TRBD1 (5 bases). The V gene lost 8 bases and the J gene lost 1 base, with 15 bases spanning the gap. The CDR3 sequence is 15 residues long. The CDR3 DNA reads TGTGCCAGCCGGGACCGAAGTATGAGCAATCAGCCCCAGCATTTT. This gives the protein CASRDRSMSNQPQHF.

Many counts were recorded for this clonotype. The rearrangement uses TRBV7-2 and TRBJ1-6; 7 nucleotides align to TRBD1. The trim removed 2 bases at V and 9 bases at J, leaving 7 bases unmatched. CDR3 size: 15 residues. Germline V gene sequence: CDR1 SGHTA, CDR2 FQGNSA. The CDR3 DNA reads as TGTGCCAGCAGCTTATTCGGACAGGCTAGTTCACCCCTCCACTTT. Protein sequence: CASSLFGQASSPLHF.

The CDR3, as DNA: TGCAGTGCTAGAGATAGAGGGAGGGGCTGGAATGAGCAGTTCTTC. It is translated as CSARDRGRGWNEQFF. The chain couples TRBV20-1 to TRBJ2-1, with 7 bases identical to TRBD2. After removal of 0 bases from V and 7 bases from J, the junction contained 9 bases not matched to a gene. CDR3 length: 15 residues. Germline CDR1 is DFQATT and CDR2 is SNEGSKA (reference sequence).

This chain joins TRBV7-6 and TRBJ2-2; TRBD1 aligns across 8 bases. CDR1 is SGHVS and CDR2 is FNYEAQ in the germline V gene. The length of the CDR3 is 19 residues. V lost 1 base to trimming and J lost 6 bases; unmatched junction nucleotides: 16. The chain's CDR3 is CASSLEPGQGGRPAGELFF. CDR3 DNA: TGTGCCAGCAGCTTAGAACCCGGACAGGGTGGGCGCCCGGCCGGGGAGCTGTTTTTT.

Worth noting for this clonotype: Being one base from a much bigger clone, this may be a read error. The CDR3 sequence is CASSLPTGGDYGYTF. In DNA form, the CDR3 reads TGTGCCAGCAGCTTGCCGACAGGGGGCGATTACGGCTACACCTTC. This sequence joins TRBV7-2 and TRBJ1-2, with TRBD1 matching 10 bases. V lost 3 bases to trimming and J lost 8 bases; unmatched junction nucleotides: 9. Germline lookup yields CDR1 SGHTA and CDR2 FQGNSA. The CDR3 sequence is 15 residues long.

The chain links TRBV7-9 to TRBJ2-1; 15 nucleotides align to TRBD2. V gave up 3 bases and J gave up 5 bases; unmatched junction bases: 5. CDR1 and CDR2 (germline): SEHNR, FQNEAQ (reference sequence). The CDR3 has 17 residues. In DNA form, the CDR3 reads TGTGCCAGCAGCTTCCGGACTAGCGGGGGGGCTAACAATGAGCAGTTCTTC. This gives the protein CASSFRTSGGANNEQFF. Full variable domain (remainder filled in from reference TRBV7-9 and TRBJ2-1): DTGVSQNPRHKITKRGQNVTFRCDPISEHNRLYWYRQTLGQGPEFLTYFQNEAQLEKSRLLSDRFSAERPKGSFSTLEIQRTEQGDSAMYLCASSFRTSGGANNEQFFGPGTRLTVL.

This clonotype has a count of ten or more. The J gene is TRBJ1-1, the V gene TRBV19; D possibly corresponds to TRBD1 (5 bases). The CDR3 has 13 residues. V lost 5 bases and J lost 0, with 7 bases in between. Germline V lookup: CDR1 LNHDA, CDR2 SQIVND (reference sequence). CDR3 sequence reads: CASSAGLNTEAFF. The CDR3 coding sequence is TGTGCCAGTAGTGCAGGGTTGAACACTGAAGCTTTCTTT.

The V and J genes are TRBV28 and TRBJ2-4; possible D gene TRBD1, 5 bases. V was clipped by 4 bases and J by 9 bases, with 13 bases between them. Germline V gene sequence: CDR1 MDHEN, CDR2 SYDVKM. This CDR3 region has 13 residues. The CDR3 DNA is TGTGCCAGCAGTTCCTACGTCCAGGGCATTCAGTACTTC. This sequence encodes CASSSYVQGIQYF.

In this sample, this clonotype turned up many times. The chain is built from TRBV7-2 and TRBJ1-2; D gene uncertain. This CDR3 is 15 amino acids long. V lost 6 bases to trimming and J lost 0 bases, with 14 bases between them. Per the germline V gene, CDR1 is SGHTA and CDR2 is FQGNSA. The CDR3 here is CASSGEYRPNYGYTF. The CDR3 DNA is TGTGCCAGCAGTGGGGAGTATCGTCCTAACTATGGCTACACCTTC.

This clonotype was seen a handful of times. The chain has TRBV20-1 and TRBJ1-6, with D maybe TRBD1 (6 bases). Trimming took 6 bases from V and 0 from J, leaving 15 bases between them. Germline V gene sequence: CDR1 DFQATT, CDR2 SNEGSKA (reference sequence). There are 16 residues in the CDR3. The CDR3 nucleotides are TGCAGTGCGCCCGAGCGAGGGGGCTCCTATAATTCACCCCTCCACTTT. Translation: CSAPERGGSYNSPLHF.

The V and J genes are TRBV19 and TRBJ1-1; the match to TRBD1 covers 7 bases. CDR1 is LNHDA, CDR2 SQIVND, per germline (reference sequence). The CDR3 has 14 residues. The V gene end was trimmed by 1 base and the J gene end by 7 bases; junction bases not matched to a gene: 6. Written as DNA, the CDR3 is TGTGCCAGTAGTATAGTTCTACAGGGGAATGAAGCTTTCTTT. Protein product: CASSIVLQGNEAFF.

This clonotype has a handful of counts. This sequence joins TRBV6-6 and TRBJ1-1, with D uncertain. Germline-derived CDR1 and CDR2 are MNHNY and SVGAGI (reference sequence). The V end was cut by 0 bases, the J end by 1 base, with 15 bases between. CDR3 length: 17 residues. CDR3 loop: CASSYSKAPGGNTEAFF. The CDR3 coding sequence is TGTGCCAGCAGTTACTCGAAGGCCCCGGGAGGGAACACTGAAGCTTTCTTT.

In this sample, this clonotype turned up many times. The DNA for the CDR3 is TGTGCCAGCAGGAAATCGGGGGACCGAAACACTGAAGCTTTCTTT. It is translated as CASRKSGDRNTEAFF. The rearrangement joins TRBV2 to TRBJ1-1, with D tentatively TRBD1 (5 bases). V shed 6 bases and J shed 2 bases, with 16 bases lying between them. This CDR3 spans 15 amino acids. Per the germline V gene, CDR1 is SNHLY and CDR2 is FYNNEI.